Described below is a single TCR beta chain sequence and its context. CD45RO-negative, CCR7-positively selected cells formed the naive CD8 fraction, excluding terminally differentiated effector memory CD45RA+ cells. This entry belongs to a study of shared clonotypes between healthy human individuals. This table comes from immunoSEQ multiplex PCR, and its TCRdb copy is limited to in-frame clones, with some not included. The table includes around 2.1 million clones, 85% to 95% detected once. The sequence derives from a man between 18 and 29 years old in good health. Some clones in this sample may be carry-over from other donors' samples. Specimen: naive CD8+ T cells from PBMCs.

The CDR3 spells CASSDPGILYEQYF. CDR3 DNA: TGCGCCAGCAGCGACCCCGGGATTCTCTACGAGCAGTACTTC. This sequence joins TRBV4-1 and TRBJ2-7, with D maybe TRBD2 (5 bases). CDR3 size: 14 residues. V was pared by 5 bases and J by 3 bases, with 14 bases between. Looked up from germline, CDR1 is MGHRA and CDR2 is YSYEKL.